This TCR beta chain is from a study of cytomegalovirus exposure and HLA in healthy donors. Whole-study results and caveats: Association with HLA alleles at 0.05 false discovery rate was found for about 17,000 TCR beta sequences in a later analysis. It emerged from a later analysis that several of the most significant clusters appeared to be linked to common viral pathogens. Altogether, 170 or so TCR beta chains were recorded as cytomegalovirus-associated. Relative to the approximately 630-donor mean, N-insertions were reportedly fewer in an Asian-associated ancestry cluster in a later analysis.

The length of the CDR3 is 12 residues. Germline CDR1 and CDR2: SGHAT and FQNNGV. Trimming left V 4 bases short and J 2 bases short, with 6 bases between. Both 60 Vbeta primers and 13 Jbeta primers went into the PCR. Sequenced by immunoSEQ multiplex PCR; TCRdb stores in-frame clones only, minus some. The repertoire includes some 90,000 clones, approximately 77% of them detected once, and under 13% sits in the top ten. A word on this clone: Its antigen is unknown.

The TCR sequence derives from a human donor in good health. Specimen: PBMCs. This rearrangement joins TRBV11-2 to TRBJ2-7, with a weak D call TRBD2 (5 bases). DNA for the CDR3: TGTGCCAGCAGCTCCGGGACCTACGAGCAGTACTTC. This gives the protein CASSSGTYEQYF.